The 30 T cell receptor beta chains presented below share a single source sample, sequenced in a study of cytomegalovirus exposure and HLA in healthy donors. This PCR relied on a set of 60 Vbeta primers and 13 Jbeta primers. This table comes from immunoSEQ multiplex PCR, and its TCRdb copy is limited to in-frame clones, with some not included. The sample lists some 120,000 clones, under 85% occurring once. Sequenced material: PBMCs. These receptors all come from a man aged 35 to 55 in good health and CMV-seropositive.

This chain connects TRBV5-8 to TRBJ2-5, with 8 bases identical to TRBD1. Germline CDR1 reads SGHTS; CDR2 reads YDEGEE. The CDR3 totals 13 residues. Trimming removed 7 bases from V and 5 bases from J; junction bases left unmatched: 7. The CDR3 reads CASWPGGWETQYF. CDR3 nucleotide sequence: TGTGCCAGCTGGCCAGGGGGCTGGGAGACCCAGTACTTC. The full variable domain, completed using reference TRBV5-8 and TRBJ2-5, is EAGVTQSPTHLIKTRGQQATLRCSPISGHTSVYWYQQALGLGLQFLLWYDEGEERNRGNFPPRFSGRQFPNYSSELNVNALELEDSALYLCASWPGGWETQYFGPGTRLLVL.

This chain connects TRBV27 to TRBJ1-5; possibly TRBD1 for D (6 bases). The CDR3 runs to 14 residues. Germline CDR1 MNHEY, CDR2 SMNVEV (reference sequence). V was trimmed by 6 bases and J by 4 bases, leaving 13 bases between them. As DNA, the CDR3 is TGTGCCAGCAGGCCCGGGACAATTAATCAGCCCCAGCATTTT. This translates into CASRPGTINQPQHF.

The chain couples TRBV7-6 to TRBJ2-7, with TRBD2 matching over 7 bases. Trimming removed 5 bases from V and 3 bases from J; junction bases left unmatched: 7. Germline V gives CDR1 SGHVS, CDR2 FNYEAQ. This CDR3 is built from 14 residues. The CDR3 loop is CASSRTSGGYEQYF. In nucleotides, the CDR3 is TGTGCCAGCAGCCGTACCTCGGGGGGCTACGAGCAGTACTTC. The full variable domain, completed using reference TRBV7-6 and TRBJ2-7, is GAGVSQSPRYKVTKRGQDVALRCDPISGHVSLYWYRQALGQGPEFLTYFNYEAQQDKSGLPNDRFSAERPEGSISTLTIQRTEQRDSAMYRCASSRTSGGYEQYFGPGTRLTVT.

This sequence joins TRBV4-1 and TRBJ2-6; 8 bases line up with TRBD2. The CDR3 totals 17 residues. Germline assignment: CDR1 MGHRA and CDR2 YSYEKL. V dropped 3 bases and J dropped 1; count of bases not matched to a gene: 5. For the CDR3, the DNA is TGCGCCAGCAGCCAGATAGCGGGACGGTCTGGGGCCAACGTCCTGACTTTC. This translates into CASSQIAGRSGANVLTF.

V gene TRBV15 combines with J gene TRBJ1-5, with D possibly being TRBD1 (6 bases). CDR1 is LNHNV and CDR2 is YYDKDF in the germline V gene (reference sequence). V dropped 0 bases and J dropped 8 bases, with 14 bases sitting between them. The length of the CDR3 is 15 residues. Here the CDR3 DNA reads TGTGCCACCAGCAGAGATCGAGGGGGAGGGAAGCCCCAGCATTTT. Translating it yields CATSRDRGGGKPQHF.

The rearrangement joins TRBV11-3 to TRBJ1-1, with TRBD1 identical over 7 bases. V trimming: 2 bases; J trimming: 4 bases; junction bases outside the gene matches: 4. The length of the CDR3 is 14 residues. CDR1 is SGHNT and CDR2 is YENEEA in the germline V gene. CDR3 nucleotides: TGTGCCAGCAGCTTAACAGGGGAGAGCACTGAAGCTTTCTTT. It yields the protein CASSLTGESTEAFF.

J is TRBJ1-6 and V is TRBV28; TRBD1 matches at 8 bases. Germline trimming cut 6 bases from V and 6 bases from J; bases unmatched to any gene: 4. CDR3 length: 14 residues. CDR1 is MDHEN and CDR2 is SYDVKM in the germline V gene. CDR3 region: CASRRQGLNSPLHF. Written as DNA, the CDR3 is TGTGCCAGCAGGAGACAGGGGCTTAATTCACCCCTCCACTTT.

The CDR3 DNA follows: TGTGCCAGCAGCCTACAGGGATACGGGGAGCTGTTTTTT. Translation: CASSLQGYGELFF. V is TRBV14 and J is TRBJ2-2, with D perhaps TRBD1 (6 bases). CDR1 is SGHDN, CDR2 FVKESK, per germline. Trimming left V 4 bases short and J 7 bases short, with 10 bases between. This CDR3 contains 13 residues.

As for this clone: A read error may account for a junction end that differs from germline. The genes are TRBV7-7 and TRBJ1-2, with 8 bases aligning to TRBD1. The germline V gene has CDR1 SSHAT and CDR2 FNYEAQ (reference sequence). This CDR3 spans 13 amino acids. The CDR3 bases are TGTGCTAGCAGCTTAGCACAGGGGGATGGCTACACCTTC. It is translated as CASSLAQGDGYTF.

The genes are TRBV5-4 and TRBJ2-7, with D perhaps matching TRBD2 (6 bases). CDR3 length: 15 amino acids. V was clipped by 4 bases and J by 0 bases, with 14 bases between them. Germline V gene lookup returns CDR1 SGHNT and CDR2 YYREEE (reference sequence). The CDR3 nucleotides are TGTGCCAGCAGCACCTACTCCGGGGGCTCCTACGAGCAGTACTTC. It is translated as CASSTYSGGSYEQYF. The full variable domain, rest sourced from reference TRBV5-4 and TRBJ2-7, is ETGVTQSPTHLIKTRGQQVTLRCSSQSGHNTVSWYQQALGQGPQFIFQYYREEENGRGNFPPRFSGLQFPNYSSELNVNALELDDSALYLCASSTYSGGSYEQYFGPGTRLTVT.

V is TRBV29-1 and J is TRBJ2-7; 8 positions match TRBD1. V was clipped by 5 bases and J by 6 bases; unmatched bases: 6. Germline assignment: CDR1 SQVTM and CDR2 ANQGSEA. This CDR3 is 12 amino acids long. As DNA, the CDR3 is TGCAGCGTTCCCCTTACAGGGGGCGAGCAGTACTTC. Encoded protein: CSVPLTGGEQYF.

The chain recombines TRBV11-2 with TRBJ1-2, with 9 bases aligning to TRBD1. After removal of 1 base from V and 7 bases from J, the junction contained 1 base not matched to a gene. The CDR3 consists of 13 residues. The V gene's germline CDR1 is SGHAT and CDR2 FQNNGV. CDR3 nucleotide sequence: TGTGCCAGCAGCTTAGGGACAGGGGTTGGCTACACCTTC. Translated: CASSLGTGVGYTF.

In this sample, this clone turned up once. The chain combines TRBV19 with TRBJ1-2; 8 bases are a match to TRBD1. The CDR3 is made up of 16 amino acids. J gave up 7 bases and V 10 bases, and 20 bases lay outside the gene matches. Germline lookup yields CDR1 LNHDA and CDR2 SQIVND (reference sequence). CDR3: CATPRGAGGDVTGYTF. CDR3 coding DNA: TGTGCCACTCCTCGCGGGGCAGGGGGCGATGTTACTGGCTACACCTTC.

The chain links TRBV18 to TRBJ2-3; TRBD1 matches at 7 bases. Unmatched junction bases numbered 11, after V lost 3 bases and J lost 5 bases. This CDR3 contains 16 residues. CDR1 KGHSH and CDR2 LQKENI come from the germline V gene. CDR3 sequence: CASSPPGQAGGDTQYF. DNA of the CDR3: TGTGCCAGCTCACCGCCCGGACAGGCTGGGGGAGATACGCAGTATTTT.

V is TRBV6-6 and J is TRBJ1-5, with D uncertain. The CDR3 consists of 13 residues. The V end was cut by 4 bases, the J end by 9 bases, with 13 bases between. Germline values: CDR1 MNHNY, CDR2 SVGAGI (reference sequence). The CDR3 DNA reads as TGTGCCAGCAGTTCCGCGGGGTGGGGGCCCCAGCATTTT. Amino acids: CASSSAGWGPQHF.

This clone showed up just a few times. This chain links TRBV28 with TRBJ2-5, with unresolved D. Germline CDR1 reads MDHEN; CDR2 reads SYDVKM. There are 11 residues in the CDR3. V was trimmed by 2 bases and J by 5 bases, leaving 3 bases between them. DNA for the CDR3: TGTGCCAGCAGTTTACGGGAGACCCAGTACTTC. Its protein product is CASSLRETQYF.

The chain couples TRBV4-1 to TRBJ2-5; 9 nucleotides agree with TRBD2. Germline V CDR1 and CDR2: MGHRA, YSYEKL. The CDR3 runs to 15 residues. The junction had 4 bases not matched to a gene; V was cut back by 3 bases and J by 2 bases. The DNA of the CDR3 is TGCGCCAGCAGCCAGTTAGCGGGGGTACAAGAGACCCAGTACTTC. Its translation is CASSQLAGVQETQYF.

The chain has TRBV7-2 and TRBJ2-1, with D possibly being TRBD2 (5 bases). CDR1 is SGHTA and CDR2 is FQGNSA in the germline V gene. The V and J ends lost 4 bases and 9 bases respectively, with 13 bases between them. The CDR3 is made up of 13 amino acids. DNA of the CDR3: TGTGCCAGCAGCTGGGCGCGGGCCCCTGAGCAGTTCTTC. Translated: CASSWARAPEQFF.

This CDR3 is CASSERQGFYEQYF. Here the CDR3 DNA reads TGTGCCAGCAGTGAACGCCAGGGGTTTTACGAGCAGTACTTC. V gene TRBV25-1 combines with J gene TRBJ2-7; possibly TRBD1 for D (6 bases). This CDR3 has 14 residues. V was trimmed by 2 bases and J by 4 bases, leaving 12 bases between them. Germline values: CDR1 MGHDK, CDR2 SYGVNS.

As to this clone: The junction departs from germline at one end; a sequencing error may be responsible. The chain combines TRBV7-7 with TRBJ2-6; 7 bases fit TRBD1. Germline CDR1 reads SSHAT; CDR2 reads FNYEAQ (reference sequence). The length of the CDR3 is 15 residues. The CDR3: CASSPRGSGANGLTF. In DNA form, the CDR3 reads TGTGCTAGCAGCCCCAGGGGGTCTGGGGCCAACGGCCTGACTTTC.

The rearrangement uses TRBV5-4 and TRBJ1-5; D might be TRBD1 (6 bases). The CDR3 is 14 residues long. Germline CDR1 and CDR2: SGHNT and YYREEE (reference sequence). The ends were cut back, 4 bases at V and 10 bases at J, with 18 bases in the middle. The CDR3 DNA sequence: TGTGCCAGCAGCACGACAGGTACTGGGGGACCCCAGCATTTT. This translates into CASSTTGTGGPQHF.

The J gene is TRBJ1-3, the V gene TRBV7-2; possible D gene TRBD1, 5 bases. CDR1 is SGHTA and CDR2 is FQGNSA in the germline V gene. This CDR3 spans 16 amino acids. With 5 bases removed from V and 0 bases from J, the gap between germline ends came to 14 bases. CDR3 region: CASSTGPTHSGNTIYF. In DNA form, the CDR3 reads TGTGCCAGCAGCACAGGTCCTACCCACTCTGGAAACACCATATATTTT.

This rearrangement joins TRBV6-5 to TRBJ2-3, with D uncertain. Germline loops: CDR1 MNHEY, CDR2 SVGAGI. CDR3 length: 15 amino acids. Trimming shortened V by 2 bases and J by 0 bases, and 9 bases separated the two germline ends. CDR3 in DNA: TGTGCCAGCAGTTACACGCAAACTAGCACAGATACGCAGTATTTT. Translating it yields CASSYTQTSTDTQYF.

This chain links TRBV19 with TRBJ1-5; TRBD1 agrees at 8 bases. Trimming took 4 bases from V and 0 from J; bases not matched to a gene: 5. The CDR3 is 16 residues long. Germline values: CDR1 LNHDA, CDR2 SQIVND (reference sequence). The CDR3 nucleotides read TGTGCCAGTAGTAGCAGGACAGGGCCTAGCAATCAGCCCCAGCATTTT. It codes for CASSSRTGPSNQPQHF.

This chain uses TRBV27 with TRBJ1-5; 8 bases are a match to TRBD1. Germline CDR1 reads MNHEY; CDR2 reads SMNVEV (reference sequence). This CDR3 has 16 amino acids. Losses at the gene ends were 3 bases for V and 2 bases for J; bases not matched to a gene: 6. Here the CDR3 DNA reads TGTGCCAGCAGTTTGGACAGGGCTTCGGGCAATCAGCCCCAGCATTTT. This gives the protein CASSLDRASGNQPQHF.

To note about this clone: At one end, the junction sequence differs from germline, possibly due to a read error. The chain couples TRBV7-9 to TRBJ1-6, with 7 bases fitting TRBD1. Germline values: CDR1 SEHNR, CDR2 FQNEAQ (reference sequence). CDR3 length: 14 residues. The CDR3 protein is CSSSQDRVGSPLHF. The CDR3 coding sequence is TGTTCCAGCAGCCAAGACAGGGTCGGATCACCCCTCCACTTT.

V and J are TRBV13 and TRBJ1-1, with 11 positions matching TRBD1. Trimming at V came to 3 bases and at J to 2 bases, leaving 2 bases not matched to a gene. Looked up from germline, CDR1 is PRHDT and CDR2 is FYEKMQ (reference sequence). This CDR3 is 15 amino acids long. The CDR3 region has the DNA TGTGCCAGCAGCTTCGGGACAGGGGGTAACACTGAAGCTTTCTTT. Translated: CASSFGTGGNTEAFF.

Here the CDR3 DNA reads TGTGCCAGCAGCTTAGTGCGGGTAGCAGATACGCAGTATTTT. Amino acids: CASSLVRVADTQYF. This chain joins TRBV7-8 and TRBJ2-3, with a possible D match to TRBD2 (5 bases). V lost 1 base to trimming and J lost 4 bases, with 9 bases between them. The CDR3 has 14 amino acids. Germline V gene lookup returns CDR1 SGHVS and CDR2 FQNEAQ.

The CDR3 coding sequence is TGTGCCAGCTCACCACCACTAGCGCTGGGAGAGACCCAGTACTTC. It encodes CASSPPLALGETQYF. The chain couples TRBV18 to TRBJ2-5; 7 nucleotides line up with TRBD2. Trimming cost V 0 bases and J 4 bases; bases outside gene matches: 5. CDR1 and CDR2 (germline): KGHSH, LQKENI. CDR3 length: 15 amino acids.

The CDR3 sequence is CAWGILAWTGGGGTEAFF. CDR3 DNA: TGTGCCTGGGGGATTTTGGCGTGGACAGGGGGCGGGGGCACTGAAGCTTTCTTT. The V and J genes are TRBV30 and TRBJ1-1, with 11 bases that match TRBD1. This CDR3 contains 18 residues. Germline loops: CDR1 GTSNPN, CDR2 SVGIG (reference sequence). Trimming at V came to 5 bases and at J to 4 bases, leaving 18 bases not matched to a gene.